This TCR beta chain was identified during a study of T cells in Graves' hyperthyroidism and ophthalmopathy. General study points: Ophthalmopathy and stable hyperthyroidism were told apart by a 13 V-J model.

The TCR beta CDR3 regions underwent amplification using RNA transcripts as the source. HTBI primers were employed in a first-round RT-PCR of the TCR CDR3. Using its own MiXCR run on the multiplex PCR reads, TCRdb lists one record per CDR3 protein. Of around 300,000 distinct CDR3 sequences detected, over 11% appear once; the ten largest clones hold around 25%. Patients showing uncontrolled infection, other autoimmune disease, pregnancy or lactation were ineligible. Clinical symptoms, serum thyroxine, TRAb, thyroid ultrasound and orbital computed tomography established diagnosis. PBMCs were sourced from approximately 9.3 ml fresh peripheral blood. This clonotype was observed a handful of times. As yet, its antigen is unknown. V lost 1 base and J lost 2, with 8 bases in between. The CDR3 totals 15 residues. Germline V gene lookup returns CDR1 KGHDR and CDR2 SFDVKD.

Sequencing was done on a sample of blood. The V gene is TRBV24-1, the J gene TRBJ2-4; D could derive from TRBD1 or TRBD2 (5 bases each). This receptor was taken from a woman aged 25 to 45 with Graves' hyperthyroidism. CDR3 sequence: CATSDFRDPKNIQYF. CDR3 nucleotides: TGTGCCACCAGTGATTTCCGGGACCCCAAAAACATTCAGTACTTC.